This record looks at one T cell receptor beta chain sequence and its context. Its antigen is undetermined. Amplification of TCR beta CDR3 regions was performed using RNA transcripts as template. An initial round of RT-PCR targeting the TCR CDR3 relied on the HTBI primer set. TCRdb ran MiXCR on the multiplex PCR reads and lists one entry per CDR3 protein. This sample has around 600,000 distinct CDR3 sequences, with approximately 15% found just once. This record belongs to a study of T cells in Graves' hyperthyroidism and ophthalmopathy. Study in general: Peripheral blood sampling occurred at initial diagnosis, before any treatment.

Germline assignment: CDR1 MNHEY and CDR2 SVGAGI. Losses at the gene ends were 2 bases for V and 7 bases for J; bases not matched to a gene: 8. The CDR3 length is 16 residues. Patients affected by ophthalmopathy presented a Clinical Activity Score of at least 3, a NOSPECS grade of at least 4, and disease duration below 3 months. General study points: From stable hyperthyroidism, ophthalmopathy was separated by a 13 V-J model. The model's output predicted ophthalmopathy at a median of 6.5 months prior to onset.

This TCR derives from a woman younger than 30 with Graves' ophthalmopathy. The sample taken for sequencing was blood. The chain combines TRBV6-5 with TRBJ2-1; 10 bases line up with TRBD2. The CDR3 bases are TGTGCCAGCAGTTACGGGGCTAGCGGGAGTTGGAATGAGCAGTTCTTC. It encodes CASSYGASGSWNEQFF.